These 24 T cell receptor beta chains share one sample of origin, sequenced in a study of chemoradiotherapy in HPV16-positive cancers. Clones were read by immunoSEQ multiplex PCR, and TCRdb kept only the in-frame ones, dropping some. The table lists tens of thousands of clones, roughly 90% of them singletons. Sequenced here: blood, sampled from a patient who underwent chemoradiotherapy. These receptors were obtained from a human donor with HPV-associated anogenital cancer.

The chain has TRBV19 and TRBJ2-1, with 7 bases identical to TRBD2. Per the germline V gene, CDR1 is LNHDA and CDR2 is SQIVND (reference sequence). The ends lost 3 bases at V and 10 bases at J; junction bases unmatched: 9. The CDR3 consists of 14 residues. Here the CDR3 DNA reads TGTGCCAGTAGTATCGCGGGGGTAACGAACGAGCAGTTCTTC. Encoded protein: CASSIAGVTNEQFF. The variable domain in full, with the rest retrieved from reference TRBV19 and TRBJ2-1, is DGGITQSPKYLFRKEGQNVTLSCEQNLNHDAMYWYRQDPGQGLRLIYYSQIVNDFQKGDIAEGYSVSREKKESFPLTVTSAQKNPTAFYLCASSIAGVTNEQFFGPGTRLTVL.

J is TRBJ2-1 and V is TRBV9; D remains ambiguous. CDR3 length equals 11 residues. CDR1 is SGDLS, CDR2 YYNGEE, per germline. The ends were cut back, 0 bases at V and 8 bases at J, with 3 bases in the middle. The CDR3 DNA reads as TGTGCCAGCAGCGTAGGCGATGAGCAGTTCTTC. It translates to CASSVGDEQFF. Supplemented by reference TRBV9 and TRBJ2-1, the full variable domain reads DSGVTQTPKHLITATGQRVTLRCSPRSGDLSVYWYQQSLDQGLQFLIQYYNGEERAKGNILERFSAQQFPDLHSELNLSSLELGDSALYFCASSVGDEQFFGPGTRLTVL.

The gene calls are TRBV4-1 and TRBJ2-5, with no clear D. V lost 5 bases, J lost 1 base, and 8 bases lay in between. The germline CDR1 and CDR2 sequences are MGHRA and YSYEKL. The CDR3 sequence is 13 residues long. The CDR3: CASSVGSQETQYF. DNA of the CDR3: TGCGCCAGCAGCGTTGGATCCCAAGAGACCCAGTACTTC.

The chain uses TRBV18 and TRBJ1-1; a weak D match, TRBD1 (5 bases). The germline V and J ends were trimmed by 2 bases and 4 bases, with 17 bases remaining between them. There are 16 residues in the CDR3. CDR1 is KGHSH, CDR2 LQKENI, per germline. This CDR3 is CASSPWGQGGSTEAFF. The DNA for the CDR3 is TGTGCCAGCTCACCATGGGGTCAGGGAGGGAGCACTGAAGCTTTCTTT. Supplemented by reference TRBV18 and TRBJ1-1, the full variable domain reads NAGVMQNPRHLVRRRGQEARLRCSPMKGHSHVYWYRQLPEEGLKFMVYLQKENIIDESGMPKERFSAEFPKEGPSILRIQQVVRGDSAAYFCASSPWGQGGSTEAFFGQGTRLTVV.

The genes are TRBV27 and TRBJ2-1, with a tentative D call TRBD1 (5 bases). This CDR3 contains 14 residues. V was cut by 5 bases and J by 5 bases, with 13 bases left in between. Germline values: CDR1 MNHEY, CDR2 SMNVEV (reference sequence). CDR3 amino acids: CASSQPTEDNEQFF. The CDR3 nucleotides read TGTGCCAGCAGTCAACCGACAGAAGACAATGAGCAGTTCTTC.

V and J are TRBV27 and TRBJ2-7; D gene ambiguous. Germline lookup yields CDR1 MNHEY and CDR2 SMNVEV (reference sequence). Trimming left V 4 bases short and J 6 bases short, with 13 bases between. This CDR3 is 13 amino acids long. CDR3 residues: CASSWAAASEQYF. CDR3 nucleotide sequence: TGTGCCAGCAGTTGGGCCGCCGCCAGCGAGCAGTACTTC.

This rearrangement joins TRBV9 to TRBJ2-5; 11 bases fit TRBD2. The CDR3 sequence is 18 residues long. In germline, CDR1 is SGDLS, CDR2 YYNGEE. With 4 bases clipped from V and 4 bases from J, the junction kept 15 bases outside the gene matches. The CDR3 here is CASSPLIGSGGARETQYF. CDR3 coding DNA: TGTGCCAGCAGCCCCCTGATAGGTAGCGGGGGGGCACGAGAGACCCAGTACTTC.

The rearrangement links TRBV5-4 to TRBJ1-2, with a possible D match to TRBD1 (5 bases). The CDR3 is made up of 16 amino acids. Germline V gene data show CDR1 as SGHNT and CDR2 as YYREEE (reference sequence). V lost 6 bases and J 4 bases, leaving 22 bases between the germline ends. DNA of the CDR3: TGTGCCAGCACCACTCTGGACACTCGATACCTCTATGGCTACACCTTC. Translating gives CASTTLDTRYLYGYTF.

This sequence joins TRBV6-6 and TRBJ2-1; 8 bases are a match to TRBD1. V lost 4 bases and J lost 8; bases outside the gene matches: 7. Germline V gene sequence: CDR1 MNHNY, CDR2 SVGAGI (reference sequence). There are 14 residues in the CDR3. In nucleotides, the CDR3 is TGTGCCAGCAGTTCCGAGGACAGGGTGTATGAGCAGTTCTTC. It translates to CASSSEDRVYEQFF.

The rearrangement uses TRBV29-1 and TRBJ2-7, with D hard to call. The germline V gene encodes CDR1 SQVTM and CDR2 ANQGSEA. V lost 6 bases and J lost 5, with 11 bases in between. The CDR3 totals 11 residues. CDR3 in amino acids: CSVVGTNEQYF. In nucleotides, the CDR3 is TGCAGCGTAGTCGGTACGAACGAGCAGTACTTC.

The chain combines TRBV27 with TRBJ2-7, with TRBD2 matching 9 bases. The CDR3 contains 15 residues. Looked up from germline, CDR1 is MNHEY and CDR2 is SMNVEV (reference sequence). Trimming at V came to 6 bases and at J to 3 bases, leaving 9 bases not matched to a gene. The CDR3 DNA follows: TGTGCCAGCAGCCCAATAGCGGGAGCGGGCTACGAGCAGTACTTC. The encoded protein is CASSPIAGAGYEQYF.

This clone turned up a few times. This CDR3 is also generated by other DNA sequences in the sample. This sequence joins TRBV29-1 and TRBJ1-1; D not certain. This CDR3 spans 11 amino acids. Trimming took 5 bases from V and 1 from J, leaving 5 bases between them. Germline CDR1 and CDR2: SQVTM and ANQGSEA. CDR3 protein: CSVSGNTEAFF. The CDR3, as DNA: TGCAGCGTTAGTGGGAACACTGAAGCTTTCTTT.

The rearrangement joins TRBV18 to TRBJ1-1; perhaps TRBD1 as D (5 bases). The V end was cut by 3 bases, the J end by 0 bases, with 8 bases between. CDR1 and CDR2 (germline): KGHSH, LQKENI. This CDR3 contains 14 residues. Here the CDR3 DNA reads TGTGCCAGCTCACCGGCAGGGATGAACACTGAAGCTTTCTTT. Translation gives CASSPAGMNTEAFF.

With respect to this clone: The same CDR3 arises from other DNA sequences in this sample as well. The CDR3 bases are TGTGCCAGCAGTTACGGACCCTACGAGCAGTACTTC. Protein product: CASSYGPYEQYF. The rearrangement links TRBV6-5 to TRBJ2-7; no definite D call. Trimming pared 2 bases from V and 2 bases from J, leaving 4 bases between. This CDR3 has 12 residues. In germline, CDR1 is MNHEY, CDR2 SVGAGI.

The gene calls are TRBV14 and TRBJ1-6; D gene uncertain. The CDR3 extends over 15 amino acids. V lost 1 base, J lost 6 bases, and 10 bases lay in between. CDR1 is SGHDN and CDR2 is FVKESK in the germline V gene. CDR3 region: CASSQVPLGNSPLHF. CDR3 DNA sequence: TGTGCCAGCAGCCAAGTACCCCTGGGTAATTCACCCCTCCACTTT.

V is TRBV19 and J is TRBJ1-1, with a tentative D call TRBD1 (6 bases). V was shortened by 5 bases and J by 1 base, with 14 bases between the two germline ends. This CDR3 has 15 amino acids. CDR1 is LNHDA, CDR2 SQIVND, per germline (reference sequence). The CDR3 protein is CASSPQGRGNTEAFF. CDR3 coding DNA: TGTGCCAGTAGTCCCCAGGGGCGGGGGAACACTGAAGCTTTCTTT.

The chain couples TRBV7-9 to TRBJ2-5; D perhaps matches TRBD2 (6 bases). The CDR3 consists of 14 residues. Germline V lookup: CDR1 SEHNR, CDR2 FQNEAQ (reference sequence). V shed 0 bases and J shed 4 bases, with 9 bases lying between them. CDR3 in amino acids: CASSLALGGETQYF. The CDR3 DNA reads TGTGCCAGCAGCTTAGCCCTGGGGGGAGAGACCCAGTACTTC. The entire variable domain, with the rest obtained from reference TRBV7-9 and TRBJ2-5, is as follows: DTGVSQNPRHKITKRGQNVTFRCDPISEHNRLYWYRQTLGQGPEFLTYFQNEAQLEKSRLLSDRFSAERPKGSFSTLEIQRTEQGDSAMYLCASSLALGGETQYFGPGTRLLVL.

The chain links TRBV15 to TRBJ2-3; TRBD1 might be the D (6 bases). With 1 base removed from V and 2 bases from J, the gap between germline ends came to 10 bases. The CDR3 is 15 amino acids. Germline V CDR1 and CDR2: LNHNV, YYDKDF (reference sequence). CDR3 DNA sequence: TGTGCCACCAGCAGAGGGACAGCGTTCACAGATACGCAGTATTTT. Amino acid sequence: CATSRGTAFTDTQYF.

This chain uses TRBV9 with TRBJ2-2; TRBD2 might be the D (6 bases). There are 16 residues in the CDR3. CDR1 SGDLS and CDR2 YYNGEE come from the germline V gene. V was trimmed by 3 bases and J by 3 bases, leaving 15 bases between them. The CDR3 loop reads CASSASRGTDTGELFF. The CDR3, as DNA: TGTGCCAGCAGCGCCTCTCGGGGGACGGACACCGGGGAGCTGTTTTTT.

The rearrangement joins TRBV6-5 to TRBJ2-1; D is ambiguous. The CDR3 spans 11 residues. CDR1 and CDR2 (germline): MNHEY, SVGAGI. Trimming pared 6 bases from V and 10 bases from J, leaving 10 bases between. The CDR3 DNA is TGTGCCAGCAGGGGTTTGGGGGAGCAGTTCTTC. Amino acids: CASRGLGEQFF.

The rearrangement links TRBV29-1 to TRBJ2-1, with a tentative D call TRBD2 (6 bases). V lost 5 bases to trimming and J lost 9 bases, with 14 bases between them. The germline V gene encodes CDR1 SQVTM and CDR2 ANQGSEA. The length of the CDR3 is 12 residues. CDR3 sequence (DNA): TGCAGCGTTAGGAGGGGTCCCATTGAGCAGTTCTTC. Its protein is CSVRRGPIEQFF.

The rearrangement links TRBV15 to TRBJ1-2; 9 nucleotides match TRBD1. V was clipped by 1 base and J by 4 bases; unmatched bases: 10. The germline gives CDR1 LNHNV, CDR2 YYDKDF (reference sequence). CDR3 length: 17 residues. This chain's CDR3 is CATSRGSRDRDGYGYTF. For the CDR3, the DNA is TGTGCCACCAGCAGAGGCTCCCGGGACAGGGATGGCTATGGCTACACCTTC.

J is TRBJ2-1 and V is TRBV6-1; TRBD1 matches at 7 bases. This CDR3 has 14 amino acids. With V trimmed by 7 bases and J by 6 bases, 9 bases remained unmatched. Germline CDR1 is MNHNS and CDR2 is SASEGT. CDR3 loop: CASNSGGGLNEQFF. The CDR3 DNA reads TGTGCCAGCAATTCAGGGGGTGGCCTCAATGAGCAGTTCTTC.

The chain is built from TRBV7-6 and TRBJ2-7; D gene unclear. Germline V gene sequence: CDR1 SGHVS, CDR2 FNYEAQ. There are 13 residues in the CDR3. Trimming removed 4 bases from V and 0 bases from J, with 7 bases in between. The CDR3 DNA sequence: TGTGCCAGCAGCTCTTCCCGCTCCTACGAGCAGTACTTC. This translates into CASSSSRSYEQYF. Looking up the rest from reference TRBV7-6 and TRBJ2-7 gives the full variable domain: GAGVSQSPRYKVTKRGQDVALRCDPISGHVSLYWYRQALGQGPEFLTYFNYEAQQDKSGLPNDRFSAERPEGSISTLTIQRTEQRDSAMYRCASSSSRSYEQYFGPGTRLTVT.